Sequencing of this T cell receptor (beta chain) was carried out in a study of molecular identifiers for immune sequencing clone quantification. This clonotype was found many times. Methods described previously, with TCR primers listed, were used for bulk TCR libraries. TCRdb analysed the PCR reads with MiXCR anew, one entry per CDR3 protein. The table has roughly 93,000 distinct CDR3 sequences, 15% to 20% seen once. CDR1 MGHRA and CDR2 YSYEKL come from the germline V gene. The ends were cut back, 1 base at V and 4 bases at J, with 16 bases in the middle. The CDR3 consists of 16 residues. Researchers sorted naive CD8 T cells as cells that were CD8+CD4-CCR7+CD45RA+.

The TCR comes from a human donor in good health. Some libraries in this study had Jurkat cell RNA spiked in. Sequenced input: naive CD8+ T cells from blood, with Jurkat cell RNA spiked in. The subset denotes: FACS-sorted CD8+CD4-CCR7+CD45RA+ naive T cells. The chain uses TRBV4-1 and TRBJ1-2; D gene uncertain. The CDR3 loop reads CASSQVSPKPPYGYTF. DNA for the CDR3: TGCGCCAGCAGCCAAGTAAGCCCTAAGCCACCCTATGGCTACACCTTC.